This TCR beta chain stems from a study of identical twins. This clonotype was counted between two and nine times. V was shortened by 6 bases and J by 2 bases, with 19 bases between the two germline ends. The CDR3 has 16 amino acids. Germline-derived CDR1 and CDR2 are KGHSH and LQKENI. TCRdb independently ran MiXCR on the 5' RACE reads; one entry per CDR3 protein. The table has around 280,000 distinct CDR3 sequences, roughly 8.6% seen once. A further study also used this sample, focusing on yellow fever vaccine responses in identical twins.

The sample consisted of memory (CD45RO+) T cells sorted from blood. The receptor was derived from a woman aged 18-29 years in good health. The rearrangement uses TRBV18 and TRBJ2-5; tentative D call: TRBD1 (6 bases). In DNA form, the CDR3 reads TGTGCCAGCTCGGGGGCTAGTATGGTTGGACAAGAGACCCAGTACTTC. Amino acid sequence: CASSGASMVGQETQYF. Looking up the rest from reference TRBV18 and TRBJ2-5 gives the full variable domain: NAGVMQNPRHLVRRRGQEARLRCSPMKGHSHVYWYRQLPEEGLKFMVYLQKENIIDESGMPKERFSAEFPKEGPSILRIQQVVRGDSAAYFCASSGASMVGQETQYFGPGTRLLVL.